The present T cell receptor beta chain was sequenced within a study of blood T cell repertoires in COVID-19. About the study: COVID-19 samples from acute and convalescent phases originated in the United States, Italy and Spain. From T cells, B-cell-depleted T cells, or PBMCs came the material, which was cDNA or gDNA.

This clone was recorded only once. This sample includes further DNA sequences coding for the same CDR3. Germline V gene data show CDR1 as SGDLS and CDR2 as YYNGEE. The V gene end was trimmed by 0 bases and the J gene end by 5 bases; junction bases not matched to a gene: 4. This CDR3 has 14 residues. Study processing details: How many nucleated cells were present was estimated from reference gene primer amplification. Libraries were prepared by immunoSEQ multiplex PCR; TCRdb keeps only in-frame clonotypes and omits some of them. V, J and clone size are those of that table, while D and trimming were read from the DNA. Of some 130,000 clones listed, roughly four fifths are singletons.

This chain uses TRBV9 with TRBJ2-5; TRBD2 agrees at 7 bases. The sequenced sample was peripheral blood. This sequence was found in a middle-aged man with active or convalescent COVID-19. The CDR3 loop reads CASSVEGGEETQYF. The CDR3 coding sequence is TGTGCCAGCAGCGTAGAGGGAGGGGAGGAGACCCAGTACTTC.